These 2 T cell receptor beta chains share one sample of origin, sequenced in a study of regulatory T cells in long-lasting Graves disease. Time point specified: newly diagnosed GD, antithyroid drugs for less than 3 months. Extracted PBMC RNA gave rise to the TCR library. Building the TCR beta libraries relied on iRepertoire HTBI primers, and CDR3 regions underwent Arm-PCR. TCRdb itself ran the multiplex PCR reads through MiXCR, one entry per CDR3 protein. The table has 350,000 to 400,000 distinct CDR3 sequences, around 16% seen once. The specimen was peripheral blood mononuclear cells (PBMCs), collected at new diagnosis, from a patient treated with antithyroid drugs. The receptors come from a female donor with Graves disease.

The chain uses TRBV11-2 and TRBJ2-4; TRBD2 might be the D (5 bases). CDR3 size: 17 residues. V was clipped by 0 bases and J by 0 bases, with 12 bases between them. CDR1 and CDR2 from the germline V gene are SGHAT and FQNNGV. The CDR3 nucleotides read TGTGCCAGCAGCTTAGATCCGGGAACTCTAGCCAAAAACATTCAGTACTTC. Translating gives CASSLDPGTLAKNIQYF.

In its sample, this clonotype was seen many times. The chain employs TRBV2 and TRBJ1-2, with 9 positions matching TRBD1. This CDR3 comprises 16 residues. Germline lookup yields CDR1 SNHLY and CDR2 FYNNEI. Unmatched junction bases numbered 7, after V lost 5 bases and J lost 0 bases. The DNA of the CDR3 is TGTGCCAGCAGTACATACGGGACAGGGCCTAACTATGGCTACACCTTC. It is translated as CASSTYGTGPNYGYTF.